This T cell receptor (beta chain) was identified during a study of tumor-infiltrating lymphocytes in localized non-small cell lung cancer. Study observations and caveats: T-cell fraction did not differ between immunotypes IM1 and IM2. Not all patients were TCR sequenced, owing to tissue quantity.

Assay used: immunoSEQ multiplex PCR; TCRdb lists only in-frame clones, some missing. The sample includes about 14,000 clones, about 77% seen only once; the top ten take around 4.3%. Germline CDR1 reads SGHTA; CDR2 reads FQGNSA. V lost 5 bases and J 4 bases, leaving 6 bases between the germline ends. The CDR3 loop spans 12 amino acids. A note on this clone: Its target is not known.

The sequencing input was lung tumor tissue. The TCR was taken from a human donor with non-small cell lung cancer. The chain uses TRBV7-2 and TRBJ1-3; no reliable D call. In nucleotides, the CDR3 is TGTGCCAGCAGCCAGTGGGGAAACACCATATATTTT. Translating it yields CASSQWGNTIYF.